This T cell receptor (beta chain) was recorded in a study of post-analysis software for immune sequencing data. CDR1 SEHNR and CDR2 FQNEAQ come from the germline V gene (reference sequence). Deletions cut 5 bases from V and 15 bases from J, with 16 bases between. The CDR3 consists of 12 residues. Presence of unique molecular identifiers characterized the TCR beta cDNA libraries. TCRdb re-derived calls from the PCR reads in MiXCR, one entry per CDR3 protein. The sample includes about 760,000 distinct CDR3 sequences, 25% to 30% of them seen just once. Concerning this clonotype: What it recognizes is unknown.

Study observations and caveats: Roughly five TRBV segments occurring more often in patients than controls included TRBV5-6, TRBV5-1 and TRBV20-1.

The J gene is TRBJ2-2, the V gene TRBV7-9; D perhaps matches TRBD2 (7 bases). The source of this sequence is a girl aged 10 to 17 with multiple sclerosis. The sequenced sample was blood. The chain's CDR3 is CASSEGAGAVFF. DNA of the CDR3: TGTGCCAGCAGCGAAGGGGCGGGGGCGGTGTTTTTT.